Given below is one TCR beta chain in context. Antigen unknown. In TCRdb, the RT-PCR reads were re-called with MiXCR into one record per CDR3 protein. This sample has around 750,000 distinct CDR3 sequences, with about 20% found just once. The sample comes from a study of response to subunit inactivated influenza vaccine. Study results and caveats: The authors suggested that few new T cells are recruited per seasonal influenza vaccination.

This CDR3 spans 13 amino acids. The germline V gene has CDR1 SGHDN and CDR2 FVKESK. The germline V and J ends were trimmed by 2 bases and 11 bases, with 12 bases remaining between them. The sample here was PBMCs from blood, taken 5 days after vaccination. This chain uses TRBV14 with TRBJ2-2, with D maybe TRBD1 (7 bases). This TCR derives from a man in his fifties or sixties who received an inactivated influenza vaccine. CDR3 sequence reads: CASSQFGGGELFF. The DNA of the CDR3 is TGTGCCAGCAGCCAATTCGGAGGGGGCGAGCTGTTTTTT.